This paragraph covers one TCR beta chain sequence. Other DNA sequences of this sample code for an identical CDR3. The J segment lost 5 bases and the V segment lost 0 bases, leaving 4 bases of the junction unmatched. Germline loops: CDR1 MNHEY, CDR2 SVGAGI. The CDR3 has 14 amino acids. These data are taken from a study of cytomegalovirus exposure and HLA in healthy donors. Both 60 Vbeta primers and 13 Jbeta primers went into the PCR. TCRdb keeps only in-frame clones here, not all; method: immunoSEQ multiplex PCR. Counted here are fewer than 130,000 clones, roughly 70% occurring once; the ten biggest clones make up approximately 11%.

The specimen was PBMCs. The receptor's source is a man between 35 and 55 years old in good health and CMV-seropositive. This chain uses TRBV6-5 with TRBJ2-7; the match to TRBD1 covers 7 bases. This chain's CDR3 is CASSYSKGAHEQYF. The CDR3, as DNA: TGTGCCAGCAGTTACTCGAAGGGGGCCCACGAGCAGTACTTC.